This TCR beta chain was sequenced in a study of blood T cell repertoires in COVID-19. Study background: The samples span acute and convalescent COVID-19 from the United States, Italy and Spain. Sample material is recorded as cDNA or gDNA derived from T cells, B-cell-depleted T cells, or PBMCs.

Germline assignment: CDR1 SEHNR and CDR2 FQNEAQ (reference sequence). CDR3 length equals 17 residues. V trimming: 5 bases; J trimming: 3 bases; junction bases outside the gene matches: 12. The data were produced by immunoSEQ multiplex PCR, yet TCRdb's version contains in-frame clones alone and is incomplete. The sample lists roughly 30,000 clones, approximately 85% occurring once. This TCR was recovered from a man in his 60s with active COVID-19. The chain links TRBV7-9 to TRBJ2-2; the match to TRBD2 covers 7 bases. The source material was peripheral blood. In nucleotides, the CDR3 is TGTGCCAGCAGCCCGATCGGGGGAGGGCCGGACACCGGGGAGCTGTTTTTT. Protein: CASSPIGGGPDTGELFF. The full variable domain, completed using reference TRBV7-9 and TRBJ2-2, is DTGVSQNPRHKITKRGQNVTFRCDPISEHNRLYWYRQTLGQGPEFLTYFQNEAQLEKSRLLSDRFSAERPKGSFSTLEIQRTEQGDSAMYLCASSPIGGGPDTGELFFGEGSRLTVL.